Here is one T cell receptor beta chain with its context. Germline V gene lookup returns CDR1 KGHSH and CDR2 LQKENI. The CDR3 contains 13 residues. Trimming took off 5 bases at V and 10 bases at J, with 17 bases between the two ends. The protocol was immunoSEQ multiplex PCR, while the TCRdb copy is restricted to in-frame clones and leaves out a portion. This sample has around 120,000 clones, with about 80% found just once. These data belong to a study of blood T cell repertoires in COVID-19. The chain employs TRBV18 and TRBJ1-1, with a possible D match to TRBD1 (6 bases). The sequencing input was peripheral blood. The receptor comes from a human donor in a cohort sampled during active COVID-19. CDR3 loop: CASSIQGTRGAFF. The DNA for the CDR3 is TGTGCCAGCTCAATCCAGGGGACTAGAGGAGCTTTCTTT.